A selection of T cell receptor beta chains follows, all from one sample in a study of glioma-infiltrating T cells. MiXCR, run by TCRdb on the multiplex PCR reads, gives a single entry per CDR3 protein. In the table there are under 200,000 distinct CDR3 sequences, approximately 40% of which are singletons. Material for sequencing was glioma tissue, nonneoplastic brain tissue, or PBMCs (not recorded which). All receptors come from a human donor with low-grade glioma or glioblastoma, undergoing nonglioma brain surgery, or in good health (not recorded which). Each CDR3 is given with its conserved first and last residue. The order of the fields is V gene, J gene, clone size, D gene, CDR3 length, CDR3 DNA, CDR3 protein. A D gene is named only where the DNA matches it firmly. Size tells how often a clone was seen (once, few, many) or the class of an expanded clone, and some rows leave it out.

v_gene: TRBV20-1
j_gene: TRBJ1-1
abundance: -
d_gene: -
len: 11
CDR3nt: TGCGGGACTCCAAGGGGGATTGAAGCTTTCTTC
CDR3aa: CGTPRGIEAFF

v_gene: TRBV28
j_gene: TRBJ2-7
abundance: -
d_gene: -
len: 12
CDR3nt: TGTGCCAGCTCCGGGACGGTGGACGAGCAGTACTTC
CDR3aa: CASSGTVDEQYF

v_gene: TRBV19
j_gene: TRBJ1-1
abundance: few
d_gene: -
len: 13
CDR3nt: TGTGCCAGTAGTGTGGCGGTGAACACTGAAGCTTTCTTT
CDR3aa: CASSVAVNTEAFF

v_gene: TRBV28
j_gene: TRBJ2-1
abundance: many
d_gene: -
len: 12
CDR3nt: TGTGCCAGCAGTTTATTAGAGAATGAGCAGTTCTTC
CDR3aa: CASSLLENEQFF

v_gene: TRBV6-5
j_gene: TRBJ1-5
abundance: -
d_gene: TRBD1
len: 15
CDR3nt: TGTGCCATCAGTGAAGGGACAGCGTTTCGTCAGCCCCAGCATTTT
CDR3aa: CAISEGTAFRQPQHF

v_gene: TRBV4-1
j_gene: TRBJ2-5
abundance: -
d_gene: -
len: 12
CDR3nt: TGCGCCAGCAGCCATAACGGGGAGACCCAGTACTTC
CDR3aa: CASSHNGETQYF

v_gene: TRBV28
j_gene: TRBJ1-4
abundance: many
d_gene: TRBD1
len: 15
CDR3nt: TGTGCCAGCAGTTTTTGGGACAGCCCCAATGAAAAACTGTTTTTT
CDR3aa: CASSFWDSPNEKLFF

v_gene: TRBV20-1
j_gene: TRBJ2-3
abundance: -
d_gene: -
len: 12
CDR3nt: TGCAGTGCCCCCCCGGGACTAGATACGCAGTATTTT
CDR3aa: CSAPPGLDTQYF

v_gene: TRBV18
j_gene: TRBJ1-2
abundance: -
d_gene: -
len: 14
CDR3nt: TGTGCCAGCTCACCCCAGCGAACGCCCTACGAGCAGAACTTC
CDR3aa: CASSPQRTPYEQNF

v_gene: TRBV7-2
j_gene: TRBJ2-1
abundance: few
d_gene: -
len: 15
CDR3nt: TGTGCCAGCAGCTTAGTGGGGGCGCCCTACAATGAGCAGTTCTTC
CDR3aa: CASSLVGAPYNEQFF